This passage covers 8 T cell receptor beta chains from one sample sequenced in a study of OX40 agonist ivuxolimab in advanced cancers. Method: immunoSEQ multiplex PCR; TCRdb's copy keeps in-frame clones and lacks some. The sample lists more than 30,000 clones, approximately 89% seen once, with roughly 25% in the top ten. Sequenced here: CD4+ or CD8+ T cells sorted from blood, sampled in a trial of the OX40 agonist ivuxolimab. All receptors derive from an adult with an advanced solid tumor such as melanoma, head and neck, liver or kidney cancer.

The chain combines TRBV2 with TRBJ2-5; D remains ambiguous. This CDR3 is built from 14 residues. V was clipped by 1 base and J by 3 bases, with 9 bases between them. Looked up from germline, CDR1 is SNHLY and CDR2 is FYNNEI. As DNA, the CDR3 is TGTGCCAGCAGTGAAGGGCCCCTGGAAGAGACCCAGTACTTC. This sequence encodes CASSEGPLEETQYF.

J is TRBJ2-5 and V is TRBV5-4; tentatively, D is TRBD1 (5 bases). Trimming pared 0 bases from V and 4 bases from J, leaving 10 bases between. This CDR3 has 14 residues. Germline CDR1 and CDR2: SGHNT and YYREEE (reference sequence). The CDR3 protein is CASSLDLQGETQYF. The CDR3, as DNA: TGTGCCAGCAGCTTGGACCTCCAGGGAGAGACCCAGTACTTC.

This clone is termed medium-sized. Other nucleotide sequences in the sample specify the same CDR3. The chain combines TRBV7-6 with TRBJ2-3; tentatively, D is TRBD1 (6 bases). Germline V gene sequence: CDR1 SGHVS, CDR2 FNYEAQ. The V gene lost 1 base and the J gene lost 11 bases, with 16 bases spanning the gap. The CDR3 is made up of 14 amino acids. The CDR3 loop is CASSLEAVPGQQYF. The CDR3 region has the DNA TGTGCCAGCAGCTTAGAGGCAGTACCGGGACAGCAGTATTTT.

This clone was detected a few times. The rearrangement joins TRBV18 to TRBJ2-1; 13 bases match TRBD2. Looked up from germline, CDR1 is KGHSH and CDR2 is LQKENI. The ends lost 4 bases at V and 6 bases at J; junction bases unmatched: 3. This CDR3 comprises 15 residues. The CDR3 DNA reads as TGTGCCAGCTCACGGACTAGCGGGAGCGGCAATGAGCAGTTCTTC. Translation gives CASSRTSGSGNEQFF.

The V gene is TRBV7-2, the J gene TRBJ1-5; D not certain. The CDR3 consists of 12 residues. Looked up from germline, CDR1 is SGHTA and CDR2 is FQGNSA. V was trimmed by 2 bases and J by 6 bases, leaving 5 bases between them. CDR3 coding DNA: TGTGCCAGCAGCTTAATAGGTCAGCCCCAGCATTTT. Amino acids: CASSLIGQPQHF.

The genes are TRBV7-9 and TRBJ2-1; 9 bases match TRBD2. CDR3 length: 15 amino acids. J was trimmed by 10 bases and V by 1 base; bases with no gene match: 8. From germline, CDR1 is SEHNR and CDR2 FQNEAQ (reference sequence). The CDR3: CASSLVSGRQIEQFF. CDR3 DNA: TGTGCCAGCAGCTTAGTAAGCGGGAGGCAGATCGAGCAGTTCTTC.

This clone was seen once. The J gene is TRBJ2-2, the V gene TRBV7-2; D ambiguous. Germline assignment: CDR1 SGHTA and CDR2 FQGNSA. This CDR3 has 15 amino acids. The V end was cut by 3 bases, the J end by 5 bases, with 13 bases between. This CDR3 is CASSLPPYATGELFF. As DNA, the CDR3 is TGTGCCAGCAGCTTGCCCCCATATGCTACCGGGGAGCTGTTTTTT.

The chain links TRBV2 to TRBJ2-1; TRBD2 matches at 16 bases. CDR1 is SNHLY and CDR2 is FYNNEI in the germline V gene. The CDR3 loop spans 18 amino acids. Trimming at V came to 7 bases and at J to 7 bases, leaving 13 bases not matched to a gene. This CDR3 reads CASTEGLAGGPLGNEQFF. The CDR3 region has the DNA TGTGCCAGCACGGAGGGACTAGCGGGAGGGCCCTTGGGGAATGAGCAGTTCTTC.